The 5 T cell receptor beta chains presented below share a single source sample, sequenced in a study of blood T cell repertoires in COVID-19. Produced via immunoSEQ multiplex PCR; TCRdb's table is partial and in-frame only. The sample contains about 260,000 clones, under 90% of which appear only once. The source material was peripheral blood. The receptors originated from a woman aged 50 to 60 who had recovered from COVID-19.

The chain uses TRBV3-1 (or the pseudogene TRBV3-2) and TRBJ2-7; the match to TRBD2 covers 8 bases. CDR3 length: 15 amino acids. The germline gives CDR1 LGHDT, CDR2 YNNKEL (reference sequence). The V gene end was trimmed by 1 base and the J gene end by 2 bases; junction bases not matched to a gene: 4. The CDR3 loop is CASSQVLAGPYEQYF. DNA for the CDR3: TGTGCCAGCAGCCAAGTTCTAGCGGGCCCCTACGAGCAGTACTTC.

The rearrangement uses TRBV14 and TRBJ1-2; possibly TRBD1 for D (5 bases). CDR1 is SGHDN and CDR2 is FVKESK in the germline V gene. The V and J ends lost 0 bases and 12 bases respectively, with 14 bases between them. The CDR3 totals 13 residues. The chain's CDR3 is CASSQEYQGSNTF. CDR3 nucleotide sequence: TGTGCCAGCAGCCAAGAATACCAGGGCTCTAACACCTTC.

V gene TRBV2 combines with J gene TRBJ1-1; 7 bases line up with TRBD1. This CDR3 comprises 14 residues. V lost 11 bases, J lost 1 base, and 10 bases stayed unmatched. Germline CDR1 is SNHLY and CDR2 is FYNNEI. The CDR3 here is CAGSIGQANTEAFF. The CDR3 nucleotides are TGTGCCGGAAGTATCGGACAGGCGAACACTGAAGCTTTCTTT.

This clone was found a few times. The chain couples TRBV19 to TRBJ1-6; D is perhaps TRBD1 (6 bases). This CDR3 spans 15 amino acids. Trimming stripped 7 bases from V and 7 bases from J, with 17 bases between. Germline V gives CDR1 LNHDA, CDR2 SQIVND (reference sequence). DNA for the CDR3: TGTGCCAGTAATACACAGGGAGCGGGGAATTCACCCCTCCACTTT. This sequence encodes CASNTQGAGNSPLHF.

This chain links TRBV28 with TRBJ2-7; possible D gene TRBD2, 6 bases. The CDR3 runs to 15 residues. Trimming shortened V by 10 bases and J by 0 bases, and 19 bases separated the two germline ends. Germline loops: CDR1 MDHEN, CDR2 SYDVKM. This CDR3 reads CATCLAGGFSYEQYF. The CDR3 nucleotides are TGTGCCACCTGCCTGGCCGGGGGATTCTCCTACGAGCAGTACTTC. The variable domain in full, completed from reference TRBV28 and TRBJ2-7, reads DVKVTQSSRYLVKRTGEKVFLECVQDMDHENMFWYRQDPGLGLRLIYFSYDVKMKEKGDIPEGYSVSREKKERFSLILESASTNQTSMYLCATCLAGGFSYEQYFGPGTRLTVT.